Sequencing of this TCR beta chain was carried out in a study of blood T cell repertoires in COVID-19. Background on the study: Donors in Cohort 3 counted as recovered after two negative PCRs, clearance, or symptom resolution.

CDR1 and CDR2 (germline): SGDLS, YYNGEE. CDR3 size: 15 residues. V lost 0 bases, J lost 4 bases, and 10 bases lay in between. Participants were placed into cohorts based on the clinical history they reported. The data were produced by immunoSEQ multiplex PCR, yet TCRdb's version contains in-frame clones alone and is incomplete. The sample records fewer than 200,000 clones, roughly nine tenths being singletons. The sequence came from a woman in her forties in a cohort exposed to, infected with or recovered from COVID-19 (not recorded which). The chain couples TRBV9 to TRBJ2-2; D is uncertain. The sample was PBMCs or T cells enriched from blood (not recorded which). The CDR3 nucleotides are TGTGCCAGCAGCGTAGACCTAGGTTCCACCGGGGAGCTGTTTTTT. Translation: CASSVDLGSTGELFF.